This T cell receptor (beta chain) emerged from a study of T cells in Graves' hyperthyroidism and ophthalmopathy. Germline V gene lookup returns CDR1 MNHEY and CDR2 SMNVEV (reference sequence). With 5 bases removed from V and 4 bases from J, the gap between germline ends came to 11 bases. The CDR3 runs to 14 residues. This clonotype was recorded many times. TCR beta CDR3 regions were amplified from RNA. RT-PCR in the first round (using the HTBI primer set) targeted the TCR CDR3. TCRdb processed the multiplex PCR reads anew with MiXCR; each CDR3 protein has one entry. The sample yields fewer than 700,000 distinct CDR3 sequences, roughly 16% seen once.

This receptor was obtained from a woman aged 30 to 39 with Graves' hyperthyroidism. The V gene is TRBV27, the J gene TRBJ2-2; tentatively, D is TRBD2 (6 bases). The source material was blood. The CDR3 nucleotides read TGTGCCAGCAGTGATAGCGGTCCCACCGGGGAGCTGTTTTTT. Residues: CASSDSGPTGELFF.